The T cell receptor beta chain described here comes from a study of T-cell memory formation after mild COVID-19. Study-wide background: TCR clusters showed largely donor specificity. Overall study findings and caveats: The main location of contracting CD4+ clones was CM and EM, and that of contracting CD8+ clones was EMRA.

The sample holds a few counts of this clonotype. The antigen is unknown. V dropped 4 bases and J dropped 10 bases, with 13 bases sitting between them. The CDR3 consists of 12 residues. In germline, CDR1 is SGHKS, CDR2 YYEKEE (reference sequence). MiXCR was run by TCRdb on the 5' RACE reads, yielding one entry per CDR3 protein. The repertoire has about 450,000 distinct CDR3 sequences, around a quarter of them found once; the top ten carry around 14%. The V and J genes are TRBV5-5 and TRBJ2-3; D might be TRBD1 (5 bases). The specimen was PBMCs or a T cell subset sorted from them (not recorded which). This sequence originates from an adult woman who had mild COVID-19 (a few samples of this study predate the infection). Cell type and time point are not known. CDR3 sequence: CASSHDSPAQYF. CDR3 bases: TGTGCCAGCAGCCACGACAGTCCTGCGCAGTATTTT.